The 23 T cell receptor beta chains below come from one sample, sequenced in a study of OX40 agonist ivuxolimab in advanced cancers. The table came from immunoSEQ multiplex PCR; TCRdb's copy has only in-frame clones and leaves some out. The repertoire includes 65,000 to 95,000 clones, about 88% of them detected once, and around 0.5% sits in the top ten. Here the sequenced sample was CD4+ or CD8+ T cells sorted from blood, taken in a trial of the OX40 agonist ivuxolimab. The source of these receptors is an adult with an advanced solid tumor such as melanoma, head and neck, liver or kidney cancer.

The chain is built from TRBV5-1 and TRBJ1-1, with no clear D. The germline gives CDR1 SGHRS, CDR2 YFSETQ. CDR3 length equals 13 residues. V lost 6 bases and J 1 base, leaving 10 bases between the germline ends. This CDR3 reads CASMYRRNTEAFF. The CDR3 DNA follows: TGCGCCAGCATGTATAGAAGGAACACTGAAGCTTTCTTT. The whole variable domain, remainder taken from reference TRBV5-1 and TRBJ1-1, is KAGVTQTPRYLIKTRGQQVTLSCSPISGHRSVSWYQQTPGQGLQFLFEYFSETQRNKGNFPGRFSGRQFSNSRSEMNVSTLELGDSALYLCASMYRRNTEAFFGQGTRLTVV.

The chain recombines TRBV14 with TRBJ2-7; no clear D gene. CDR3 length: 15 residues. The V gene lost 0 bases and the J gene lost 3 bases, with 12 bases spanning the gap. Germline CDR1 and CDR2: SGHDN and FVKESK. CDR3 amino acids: CASSQDLSQFYEQYF. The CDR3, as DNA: TGTGCCAGCAGCCAAGATCTGTCACAGTTCTACGAGCAGTACTTC.

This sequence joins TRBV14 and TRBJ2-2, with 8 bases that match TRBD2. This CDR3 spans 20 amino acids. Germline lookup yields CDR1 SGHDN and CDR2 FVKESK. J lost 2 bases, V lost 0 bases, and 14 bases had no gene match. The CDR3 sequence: CASSQDYSGTSGRNTGELFF. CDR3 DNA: TGTGCCAGCAGCCAAGACTATAGTGGGACTAGTGGTAGAAACACCGGGGAGCTGTTTTTT. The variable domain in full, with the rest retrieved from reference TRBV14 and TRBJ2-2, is EAGVTQFPSHSVIEKGQTVTLRCDPISGHDNLYWYRRVMGKEIKFLLHFVKESKQDESGMPNNRFLAERTGGTYSTLKVQPAELEDSGVYFCASSQDYSGTSGRNTGELFFGEGSRLTVL.

Written as DNA, the CDR3 is TGCGCCAGCAGCTTGCAGCGGTCCTACAATGAGCAGTTCTTC. This sequence encodes CASSLQRSYNEQFF. The chain carries TRBV5-1 and TRBJ2-1; D is perhaps TRBD2 (5 bases). The V gene lost 1 base and the J gene lost 1 base, with 6 bases spanning the gap. CDR1 is SGHRS and CDR2 is YFSETQ in the germline V gene. The CDR3 extends over 14 amino acids. Supplemented by reference TRBV5-1 and TRBJ2-1, the full variable domain reads KAGVTQTPRYLIKTRGQQVTLSCSPISGHRSVSWYQQTPGQGLQFLFEYFSETQRNKGNFPGRFSGRQFSNSRSEMNVSTLELGDSALYLCASSLQRSYNEQFFGPGTRLTVL.

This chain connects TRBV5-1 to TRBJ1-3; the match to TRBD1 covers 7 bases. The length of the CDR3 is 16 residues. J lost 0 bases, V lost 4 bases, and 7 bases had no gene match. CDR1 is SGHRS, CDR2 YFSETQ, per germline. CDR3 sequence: CASSPQGGGSGNTIYF. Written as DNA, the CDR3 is TGCGCCAGCAGCCCCCAGGGGGGGGGCTCTGGAAACACCATATATTTT.

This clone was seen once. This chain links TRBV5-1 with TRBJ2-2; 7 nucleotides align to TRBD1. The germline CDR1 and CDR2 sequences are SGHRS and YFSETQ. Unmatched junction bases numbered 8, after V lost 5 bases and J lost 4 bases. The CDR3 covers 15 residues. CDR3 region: CASSRRQGSTGELFF. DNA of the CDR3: TGCGCCAGCAGTCGTAGACAGGGATCCACCGGGGAGCTGTTTTTT. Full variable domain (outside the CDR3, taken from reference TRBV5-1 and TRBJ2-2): KAGVTQTPRYLIKTRGQQVTLSCSPISGHRSVSWYQQTPGQGLQFLFEYFSETQRNKGNFPGRFSGRQFSNSRSEMNVSTLELGDSALYLCASSRRQGSTGELFFGEGSRLTVL.

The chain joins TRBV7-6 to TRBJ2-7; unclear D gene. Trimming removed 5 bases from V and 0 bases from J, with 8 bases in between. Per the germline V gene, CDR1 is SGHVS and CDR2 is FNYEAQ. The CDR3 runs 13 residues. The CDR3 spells CASSLQASYEQYF. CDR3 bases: TGTGCCAGCAGCCTCCAAGCCTCCTACGAGCAGTACTTC.

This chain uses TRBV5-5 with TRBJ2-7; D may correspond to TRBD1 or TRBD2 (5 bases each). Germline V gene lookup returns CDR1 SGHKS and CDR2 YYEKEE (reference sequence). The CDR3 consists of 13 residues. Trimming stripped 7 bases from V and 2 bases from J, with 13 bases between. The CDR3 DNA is TGTGCCAGCTTCGGGGCGTACCCCTACGAGCAGTACTTC. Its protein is CASFGAYPYEQYF. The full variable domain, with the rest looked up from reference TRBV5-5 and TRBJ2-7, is DAGVTQSPTHLIKTRGQQVTLRCSPISGHKSVSWYQQVLGQGPQFIFQYYEKEERGRGNFPDRFSARQFPNYSSELNVNALLLGDSALYLCASFGAYPYEQYFGPGTRLTVT.

The CDR3 nucleotides are TGTGCCAGCAGTGAAAACCGGGCTGGGACCGGGGAGCTGTTTTTT. It is translated as CASSENRAGTGELFF. The gene calls are TRBV6-4 and TRBJ2-2; unclear D gene. The ends were cut back, 3 bases at V and 5 bases at J, with 13 bases in the middle. Germline CDR1 reads MRHNA; CDR2 reads SNTAGT. The CDR3 runs 15 residues.

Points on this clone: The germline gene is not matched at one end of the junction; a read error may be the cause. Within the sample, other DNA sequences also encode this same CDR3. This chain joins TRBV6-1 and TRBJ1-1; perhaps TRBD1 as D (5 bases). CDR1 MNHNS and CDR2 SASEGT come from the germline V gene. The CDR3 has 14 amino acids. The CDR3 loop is CASSEAGVETEAFF. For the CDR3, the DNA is TGTGCCAGCAGTGAAGCGGGGGTTGAGACTGAAGCCTTCTTT.

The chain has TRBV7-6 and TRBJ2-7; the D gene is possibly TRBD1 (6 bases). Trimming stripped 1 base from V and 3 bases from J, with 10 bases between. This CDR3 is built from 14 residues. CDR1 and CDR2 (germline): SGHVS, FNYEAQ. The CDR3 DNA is TGTGCCAGCAGCTTAGGGGGACAAAACTACGAGCAGTACTTC. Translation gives CASSLGGQNYEQYF. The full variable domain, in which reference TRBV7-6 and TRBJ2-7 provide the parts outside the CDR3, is GAGVSQSPRYKVTKRGQDVALRCDPISGHVSLYWYRQALGQGPEFLTYFNYEAQQDKSGLPNDRFSAERPEGSISTLTIQRTEQRDSAMYRCASSLGGQNYEQYFGPGTRLTVT.

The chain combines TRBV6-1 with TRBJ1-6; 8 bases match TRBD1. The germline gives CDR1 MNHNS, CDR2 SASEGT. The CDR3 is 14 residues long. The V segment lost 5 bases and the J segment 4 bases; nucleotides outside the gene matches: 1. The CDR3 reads CASSRTGYNSPLHF. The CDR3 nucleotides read TGTGCCAGCAGTCGGACAGGGTATAATTCACCCCTCCACTTT.

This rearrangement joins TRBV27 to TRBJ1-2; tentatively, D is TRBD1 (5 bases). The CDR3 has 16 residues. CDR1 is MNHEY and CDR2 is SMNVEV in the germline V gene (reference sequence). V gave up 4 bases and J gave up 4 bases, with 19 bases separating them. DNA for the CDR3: TGTGCCAGCAGTTCGGGATTCCAGGGTTACAGCTATGGCTACACCTTC. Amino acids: CASSSGFQGYSYGYTF.

The CDR3 loop reads CASSEAGVAYYGYTF. CDR3 in DNA: TGTGCCAGCAGTGAAGCGGGAGTGGCCTACTATGGCTACACCTTC. The V and J genes are TRBV6-1 and TRBJ1-2, with unresolved D. Germline CDR1 MNHNS, CDR2 SASEGT. V was clipped by 0 bases and J by 3 bases, with 11 bases between them. The CDR3 runs to 15 residues.

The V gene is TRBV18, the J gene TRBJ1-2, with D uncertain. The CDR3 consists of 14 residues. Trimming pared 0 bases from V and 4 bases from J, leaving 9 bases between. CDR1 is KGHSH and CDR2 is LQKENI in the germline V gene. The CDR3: CASSPPSILYGYTF. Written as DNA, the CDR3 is TGTGCCAGCTCACCACCGTCCATTCTCTATGGCTACACCTTC.

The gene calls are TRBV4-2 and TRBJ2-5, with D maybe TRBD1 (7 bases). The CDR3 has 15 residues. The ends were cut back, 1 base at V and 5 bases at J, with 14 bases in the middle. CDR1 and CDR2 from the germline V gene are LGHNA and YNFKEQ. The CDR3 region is CASSQATGRYETQYF. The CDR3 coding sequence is TGTGCCAGCAGCCAAGCGACAGGGAGGTATGAGACCCAGTACTTC.

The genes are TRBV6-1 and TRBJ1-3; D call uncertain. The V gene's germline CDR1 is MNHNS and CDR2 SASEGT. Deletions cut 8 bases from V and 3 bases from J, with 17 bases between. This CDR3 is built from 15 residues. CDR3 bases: TGTGCCAGCTGCATTCAGCCACCCTTTGGAAACACCATATATTTT. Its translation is CASCIQPPFGNTIYF.

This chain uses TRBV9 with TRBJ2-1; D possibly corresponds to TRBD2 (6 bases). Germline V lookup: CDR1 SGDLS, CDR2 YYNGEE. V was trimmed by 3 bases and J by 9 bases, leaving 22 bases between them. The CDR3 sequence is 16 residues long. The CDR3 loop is CASSGLTSGEPGEQFF. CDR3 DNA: TGTGCCAGCAGCGGCTTGACTAGTGGGGAACCGGGTGAGCAGTTCTTC.

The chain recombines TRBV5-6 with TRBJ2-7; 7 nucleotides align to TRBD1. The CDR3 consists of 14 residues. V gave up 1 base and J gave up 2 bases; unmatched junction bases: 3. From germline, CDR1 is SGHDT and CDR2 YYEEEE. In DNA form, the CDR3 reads TGTGCCAGCAGCTTGTCCGGGACAGCCTACGAGCAGTACTTC. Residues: CASSLSGTAYEQYF.

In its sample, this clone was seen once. The CDR3: CASSAAFNTEAFF. For the CDR3, the DNA is TGTGCCAGCAGTGCAGCGTTCAACACTGAAGCTTTCTTT. The chain is built from TRBV6-1 and TRBJ1-1; the D is unclear. The CDR3 has 13 residues. The germline gives CDR1 MNHNS, CDR2 SASEGT. V gave up 4 bases and J gave up 2 bases, with 8 bases separating them.

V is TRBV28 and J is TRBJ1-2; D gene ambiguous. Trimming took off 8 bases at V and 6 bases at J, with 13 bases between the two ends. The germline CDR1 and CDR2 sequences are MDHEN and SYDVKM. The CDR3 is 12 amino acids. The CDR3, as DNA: TGTGCCAGCCTTGGGTTTCGGGATGGCTACACCTTC. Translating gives CASLGFRDGYTF.

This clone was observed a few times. CDR3 in amino acids: CASGVLDQPQHF. CDR3 DNA: TGTGCCAGCGGGGTCCTGGATCAGCCCCAGCATTTT. The rearrangement joins TRBV6-5 to TRBJ1-5; D call uncertain. The V gene lost 8 bases and the J gene lost 5 bases, with 10 bases spanning the gap. CDR1 MNHEY and CDR2 SVGAGI come from the germline V gene. The CDR3 runs 12 residues.

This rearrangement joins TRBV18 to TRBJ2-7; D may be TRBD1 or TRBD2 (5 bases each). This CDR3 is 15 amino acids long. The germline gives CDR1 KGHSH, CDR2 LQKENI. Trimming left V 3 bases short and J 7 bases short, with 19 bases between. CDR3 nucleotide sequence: TGTGCCAGCTCACCTTACCGGGACCCGCCAGGAGAGCAGTACTTC. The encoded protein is CASSPYRDPPGEQYF.